This T cell receptor (beta chain) emerged from a study of cytomegalovirus exposure and HLA in healthy donors. Points from the study as a whole: Later work showed greater clonal expansion in HLA-associated TCR beta chains than in equally common others. In a later analysis, V- and J-gene trimming of beta chains associated with a DCLRE1C missense variant, replicated independently.

CDR3 size: 15 residues. V lost 0 bases to trimming and J lost 8 bases; unmatched junction nucleotides: 6. Germline CDR1 reads LGHNA; CDR2 reads YSLEER. With regard to this clone: The antigen is undetermined.

Researchers ran the PCR with 60 Vbeta and 13 Jbeta primers. Authors' processing steps: Around 9.9 million shared chains were among the roughly 80 million unique TCR beta chains that a later analysis counted. This table comes from immunoSEQ multiplex PCR, and its TCRdb copy is limited to in-frame clones, with some not included. The DNA was the basis for D and trimming; V, J and clone size are from that table. In the table there are approximately 190,000 clones, approximately 84% of which are singletons. This clonotype was sampled from a woman aged 50 to 60 in good health and CMV-seropositive. Source material: PBMCs. The chain recombines TRBV4-3 with TRBJ1-4; 7 nucleotides line up with TRBD1. In DNA form, the CDR3 reads TGCGCCAGCAGCCAAGACACAGGGGAAGGAGAAAAACTGTTTTTT. Translated: CASSQDTGEGEKLFF.